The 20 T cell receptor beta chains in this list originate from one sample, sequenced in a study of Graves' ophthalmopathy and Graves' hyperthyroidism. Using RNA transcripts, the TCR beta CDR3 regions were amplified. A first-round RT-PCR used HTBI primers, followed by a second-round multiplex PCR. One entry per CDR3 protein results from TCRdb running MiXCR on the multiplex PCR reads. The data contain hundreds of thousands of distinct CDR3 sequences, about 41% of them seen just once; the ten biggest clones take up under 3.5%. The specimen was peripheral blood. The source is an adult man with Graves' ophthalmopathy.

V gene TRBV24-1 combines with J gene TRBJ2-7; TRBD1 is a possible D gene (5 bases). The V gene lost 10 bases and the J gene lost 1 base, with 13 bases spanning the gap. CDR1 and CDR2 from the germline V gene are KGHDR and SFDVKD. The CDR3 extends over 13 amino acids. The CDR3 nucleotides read TGTGCCACTCAAACTCAGGGATCCTACGAGCAGTACTTC. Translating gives CATQTQGSYEQYF.

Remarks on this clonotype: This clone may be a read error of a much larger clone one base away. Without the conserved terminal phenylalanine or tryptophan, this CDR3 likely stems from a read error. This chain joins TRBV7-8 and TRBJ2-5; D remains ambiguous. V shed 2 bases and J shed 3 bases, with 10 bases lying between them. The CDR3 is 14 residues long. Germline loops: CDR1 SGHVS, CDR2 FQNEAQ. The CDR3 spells CASSLLGPKETQYL. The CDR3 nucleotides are TGTGCCAGCAGCTTATTAGGGCCAAAAGAGACCCAGTACTTA.

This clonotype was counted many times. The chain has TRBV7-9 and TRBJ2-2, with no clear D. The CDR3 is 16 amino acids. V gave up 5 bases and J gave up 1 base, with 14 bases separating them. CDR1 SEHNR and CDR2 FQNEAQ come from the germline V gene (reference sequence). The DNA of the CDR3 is TGTGCCAGCAGCCAGGTCGGGCTCCGGAACACCGGGGAGCTGTTTTTT. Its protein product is CASSQVGLRNTGELFF.

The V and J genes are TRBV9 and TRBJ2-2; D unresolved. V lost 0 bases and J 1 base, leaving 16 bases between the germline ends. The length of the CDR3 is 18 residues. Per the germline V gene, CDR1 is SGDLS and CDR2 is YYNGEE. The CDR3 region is CASSVAGGEALNTGELFF. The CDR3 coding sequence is TGTGCCAGCAGCGTAGCTGGTGGTGAAGCACTGAACACCGGGGAGCTGTTTTTT.

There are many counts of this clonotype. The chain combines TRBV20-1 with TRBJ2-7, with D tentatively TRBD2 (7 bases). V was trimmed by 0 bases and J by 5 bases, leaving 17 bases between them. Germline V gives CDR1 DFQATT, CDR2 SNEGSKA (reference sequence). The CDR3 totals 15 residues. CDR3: CSARDRQRGGDEQYF. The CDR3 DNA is TGCAGTGCTAGAGATAGGCAGAGAGGGGGGGACGAGCAGTACTTC.

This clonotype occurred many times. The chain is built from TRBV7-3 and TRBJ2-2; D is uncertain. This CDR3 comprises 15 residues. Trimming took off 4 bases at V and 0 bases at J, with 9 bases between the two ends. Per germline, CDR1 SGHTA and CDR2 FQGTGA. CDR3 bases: TGTGCCAGCAGCTCAAACCCAGCGAACACCGGGGAGCTGTTTTTT. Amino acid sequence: CASSSNPANTGELFF.

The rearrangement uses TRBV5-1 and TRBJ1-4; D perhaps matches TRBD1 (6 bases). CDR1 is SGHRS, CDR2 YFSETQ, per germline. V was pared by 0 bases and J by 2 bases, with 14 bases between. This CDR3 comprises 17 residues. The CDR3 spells CASSLVGGRRTNEKLFF. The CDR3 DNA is TGCGCCAGCAGCTTGGTTGGGGGGCGGCGGACTAATGAAAAACTGTTTTTT.

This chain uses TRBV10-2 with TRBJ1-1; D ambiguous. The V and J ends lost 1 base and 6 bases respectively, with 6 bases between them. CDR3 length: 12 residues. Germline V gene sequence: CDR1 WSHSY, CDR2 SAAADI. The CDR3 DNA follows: TGCGCCAGCAGTGAGTGGCAGTCTGAAGCTTTCTTT. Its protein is CASSEWQSEAFF.

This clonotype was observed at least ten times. The CDR3: CASSGSGEQYF. In DNA, the CDR3 is TGTGCCAGCTCAGGGAGCGGGGAGCAGTACTTC. This chain connects TRBV7-6 to TRBJ2-7, with TRBD2 as a possible D gene (6 bases). Trimming pared 8 bases from V and 7 bases from J, leaving 12 bases between. The CDR3 runs to 11 residues. Germline V gene sequence: CDR1 SGHVS, CDR2 FNYEAQ.

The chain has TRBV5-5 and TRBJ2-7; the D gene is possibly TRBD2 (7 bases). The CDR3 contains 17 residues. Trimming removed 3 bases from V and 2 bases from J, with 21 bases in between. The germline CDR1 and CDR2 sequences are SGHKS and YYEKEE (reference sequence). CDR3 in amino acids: CASSSRGGPTPTYEQYF. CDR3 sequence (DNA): TGTGCCAGCAGCTCTCGCGGGGGCCCCACCCCAACCTACGAGCAGTACTTC.

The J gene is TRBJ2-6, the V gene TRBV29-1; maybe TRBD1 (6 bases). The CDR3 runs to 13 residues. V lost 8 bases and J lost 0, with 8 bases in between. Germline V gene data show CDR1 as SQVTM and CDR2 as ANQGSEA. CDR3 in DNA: TGCAGCCACAGGGACTCTGGGGCCAACGTCCTGACTTTC. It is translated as CSHRDSGANVLTF.

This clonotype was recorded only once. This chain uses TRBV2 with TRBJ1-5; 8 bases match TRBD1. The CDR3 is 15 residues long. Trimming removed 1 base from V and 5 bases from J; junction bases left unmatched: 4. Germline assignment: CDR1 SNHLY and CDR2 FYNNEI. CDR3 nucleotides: TGTGCCAGCAGTGAAGGGACAGGGATTCATCAGCCCCAGCATTTT. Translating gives CASSEGTGIHQPQHF. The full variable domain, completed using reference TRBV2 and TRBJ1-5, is EPEVTQTPSHQVTQMGQEVILRCVPISNHLYFYWYRQILGQKVEFLVSFYNNEISEKSEIFDDQFSVERPDGSNFTLKIRSTKLEDSAMYFCASSEGTGIHQPQHFGDGTRLSIL.

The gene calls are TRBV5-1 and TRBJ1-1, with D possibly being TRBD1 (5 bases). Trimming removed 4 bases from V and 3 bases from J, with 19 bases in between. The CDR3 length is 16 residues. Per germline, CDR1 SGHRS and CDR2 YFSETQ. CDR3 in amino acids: CASSASSAPGDTEAFF. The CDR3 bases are TGCGCCAGCAGCGCCAGCTCGGCCCCGGGGGACACTGAAGCTTTCTTT.

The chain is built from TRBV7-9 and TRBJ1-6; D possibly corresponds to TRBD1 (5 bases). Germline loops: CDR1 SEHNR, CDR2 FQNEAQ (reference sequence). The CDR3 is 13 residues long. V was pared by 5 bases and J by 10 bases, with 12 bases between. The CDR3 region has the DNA TGTGCCAGCAGCCCCGCAGGGTCGTCACCCCTCCACTTT. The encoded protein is CASSPAGSSPLHF.

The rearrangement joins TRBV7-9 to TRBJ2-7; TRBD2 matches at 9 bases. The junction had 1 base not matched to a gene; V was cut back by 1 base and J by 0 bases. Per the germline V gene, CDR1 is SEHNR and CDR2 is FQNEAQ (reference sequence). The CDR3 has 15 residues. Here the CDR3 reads CASSLGLADSYEQYF. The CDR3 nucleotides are TGTGCCAGCAGCTTAGGACTAGCGGACTCCTACGAGCAGTACTTC.

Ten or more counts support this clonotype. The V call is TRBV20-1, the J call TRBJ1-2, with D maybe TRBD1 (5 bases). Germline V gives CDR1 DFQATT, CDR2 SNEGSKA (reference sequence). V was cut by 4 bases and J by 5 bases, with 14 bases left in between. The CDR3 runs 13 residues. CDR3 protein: CSAKEGGDYGYTF. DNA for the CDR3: TGCAGTGCTAAAGAGGGAGGGGATTATGGCTACACCTTC.

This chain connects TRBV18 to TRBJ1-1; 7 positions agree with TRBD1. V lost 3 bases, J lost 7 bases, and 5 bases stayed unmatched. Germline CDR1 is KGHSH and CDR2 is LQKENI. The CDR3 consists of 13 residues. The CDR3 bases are TGTGCCAGCTCACCTCTTGGGGACAGTGAAGCTTTCTTT. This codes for CASSPLGDSEAFF.

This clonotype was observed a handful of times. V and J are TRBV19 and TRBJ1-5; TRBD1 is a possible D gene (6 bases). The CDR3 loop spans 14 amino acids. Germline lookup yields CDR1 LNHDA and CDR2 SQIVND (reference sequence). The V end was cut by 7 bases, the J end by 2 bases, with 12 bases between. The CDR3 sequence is CASTLRQGNQPQHF. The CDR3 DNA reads TGTGCCAGTACCCTTAGACAGGGCAATCAGCCCCAGCATTTT.

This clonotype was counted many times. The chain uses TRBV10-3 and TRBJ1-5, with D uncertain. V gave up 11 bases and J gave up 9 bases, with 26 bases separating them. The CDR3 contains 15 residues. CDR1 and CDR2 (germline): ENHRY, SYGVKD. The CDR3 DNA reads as TGTGCCGCCGCAGAGTGGAATGACGGCCCGCGGCCCCAGCATTTT. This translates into CAAAEWNDGPRPQHF.

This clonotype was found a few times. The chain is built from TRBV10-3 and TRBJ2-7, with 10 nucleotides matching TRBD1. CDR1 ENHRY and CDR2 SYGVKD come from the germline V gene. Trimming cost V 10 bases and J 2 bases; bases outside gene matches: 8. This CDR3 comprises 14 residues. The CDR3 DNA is TGTGCCAGCAGAGACAGGGGGCCGGCCTACGAGCAGTACTTC. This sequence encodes CASRDRGPAYEQYF.